This is a list of T cell receptor beta chains from one sample in a study of monozygotic twins with inflammatory bowel disease. TCRdb reprocessed the 5' RACE reads and stores each CDR3 protein as one record, lacking DNA. The repertoire shows around 400,000 distinct CDR3 sequences; the top ten hold 2% to 2.5%. Sequenced: blood. The receptors derive from a human donor with ulcerative colitis or Crohn's disease, or a healthy co-twin of an affected twin (not recorded which). CDR3s include the opening cysteine and the closing phenylalanine or tryptophan.

J gene: TRBJ2-2
V gene: TRBV3-1
CDR3 protein: CASSQGGGLNTGELFF

J gene: TRBJ1-1
V gene: TRBV7-9
CDR3 protein: CASSTGLLNTEAFF

J gene: TRBJ2-1
V gene: TRBV5-1
CDR3 protein: CASSPNSGREYNEQFF

J gene: TRBJ2-7
V gene: TRBV27
CDR3 protein: CASSSRQGALHEQYF

J gene: TRBJ2-3
V gene: TRBV4-1
CDR3 protein: CASCQSWGGGTDTQYF

J gene: TRBJ2-1
V gene: TRBV19
CDR3 protein: CASSIRSPSLGREVEQFF

J gene: TRBJ2-2
V gene: TRBV11-2
CDR3 protein: CASIYSRGSGIGELFF

J gene: TRBJ2-7
V gene: TRBV20-1
CDR3 protein: CSAHRDTTYEQYF

J gene: TRBJ1-4
V gene: TRBV12-3/TRBV12-4
CDR3 protein: CASSSPVRNEKLFF

J gene: TRBJ2-2
V gene: TRBV3-1
CDR3 protein: CASSPGGASGELFF

J gene: TRBJ2-3
V gene: TRBV5-1
CDR3 protein: CASSLYSSTDTQYF

J gene: TRBJ1-1
V gene: TRBV4-2
CDR3 protein: CASSQVTLGTEAFF

J gene: TRBJ1-5
V gene: TRBV30
CDR3 protein: CAWSTGQGRQPQHF

J gene: TRBJ2-2
V gene: TRBV7-9
CDR3 protein: CASTGGSTRELFF

J gene: TRBJ1-2
V gene: TRBV4-3
CDR3 protein: CASSQERGLVYGYTF

J gene: TRBJ1-2
V gene: TRBV25-1
CDR3 protein: CASRQGIYGYTF

J gene: TRBJ2-3
V gene: TRBV6-5
CDR3 protein: CASSSPGHGSSHTDTQYF

J gene: TRBJ1-5
V gene: TRBV7-9
CDR3 protein: CASSSDRDVKQPQHF

J gene: TRBJ2-2
V gene: TRBV2
CDR3 protein: CASLLGTGALGELFF

J gene: TRBJ1-2
V gene: TRBV24-1
CDR3 protein: CATSDNRAGYTF

J gene: TRBJ2-7
V gene: TRBV15
CDR3 protein: CATSSGRGTSYEQYF

J gene: TRBJ2-4
V gene: TRBV7-9
CDR3 protein: CASSPTGTSGKNIQYF

J gene: TRBJ2-3
V gene: TRBV7-9
CDR3 protein: CASPPDRDYTDTQYF

J gene: TRBJ2-1
V gene: TRBV14
CDR3 protein: CASSQWTGTPNNEQFF

J gene: TRBJ2-3
V gene: TRBV13
CDR3 protein: CASSSPSRVTDTQYF

J gene: TRBJ2-3
V gene: TRBV7-6
CDR3 protein: CASSRQNPSGTDTQYF

J gene: TRBJ2-7
V gene: TRBV7-9
CDR3 protein: CASSLTNDASSSF

J gene: TRBJ2-1
V gene: TRBV27
CDR3 protein: CASTSSGRNNGGEQFF

J gene: TRBJ2-7
V gene: TRBV20-1
CDR3 protein: CSAGTGDEQYF

J gene: TRBJ2-5
V gene: TRBV20-1
CDR3 protein: CSAIGLRKETQYF

J gene: TRBJ2-3
V gene: TRBV12-3/TRBV12-4
CDR3 protein: CASRTQGAVTDTQYF

J gene: TRBJ2-5
V gene: TRBV7-2
CDR3 protein: CASSLGRRDSNQETQYF

J gene: TRBJ2-3
V gene: TRBV5-1
CDR3 protein: CASSLATSRDTQYF

J gene: TRBJ2-5
V gene: TRBV20-1
CDR3 protein: CSASIQKETQYF

J gene: TRBJ2-5
V gene: TRBV12-3/TRBV12-4
CDR3 protein: CASSFGGMETQYF

J gene: TRBJ1-5
V gene: TRBV2
CDR3 protein: CASSVEPQPQHF

J gene: TRBJ2-7
V gene: TRBV5-1
CDR3 protein: CASSLEGQPRYEQYF

J gene: TRBJ1-1
V gene: TRBV27
CDR3 protein: CASSFYRPSVLLPLNTEDFF

J gene: TRBJ2-3
V gene: TRBV12-3/TRBV12-4
CDR3 protein: CATRAGTTDTQYF

J gene: TRBJ1-5
V gene: TRBV12-3/TRBV12-4
CDR3 protein: CASRAGGVSNQPQHF

J gene: TRBJ1-1
V gene: TRBV25-1
CDR3 protein: CASSHTGGNTEAFF

J gene: TRBJ2-6
V gene: TRBV15
CDR3 protein: CATSRGGSGANVLTF

J gene: TRBJ2-1
V gene: TRBV9
CDR3 protein: CASSVAGSVSGEQFF

J gene: TRBJ2-3
V gene: TRBV7-2
CDR3 protein: CASSLDRGAATQYF

J gene: TRBJ2-2
V gene: TRBV27
CDR3 protein: CASTGTLNTGELFF

J gene: TRBJ1-4
V gene: TRBV12-3/TRBV12-4
CDR3 protein: CASRGRPKREKLFF

J gene: TRBJ2-7
V gene: TRBV5-1
CDR3 protein: CASSSGTSGRWGEQYF

J gene: TRBJ2-7
V gene: TRBV28
CDR3 protein: CASSTGGSVYEQYF

J gene: TRBJ2-1
V gene: TRBV20-1
CDR3 protein: CSARDVNGGTHYNEQFF

J gene: TRBJ1-5
V gene: TRBV27
CDR3 protein: CASSFGGAGEPQHF

J gene: TRBJ1-1
V gene: TRBV6-5
CDR3 protein: CASSYGRGQNEAFF

J gene: TRBJ1-3
V gene: TRBV7-9
CDR3 protein: CASSLEGYSGNTIYF

J gene: TRBJ1-1
V gene: TRBV30
CDR3 protein: CAWIMGAEAFF

J gene: TRBJ2-5
V gene: TRBV28
CDR3 protein: CASSLGQLETQYF

J gene: TRBJ1-1
V gene: TRBV30
CDR3 protein: CAWSRTGTGGIEAFF